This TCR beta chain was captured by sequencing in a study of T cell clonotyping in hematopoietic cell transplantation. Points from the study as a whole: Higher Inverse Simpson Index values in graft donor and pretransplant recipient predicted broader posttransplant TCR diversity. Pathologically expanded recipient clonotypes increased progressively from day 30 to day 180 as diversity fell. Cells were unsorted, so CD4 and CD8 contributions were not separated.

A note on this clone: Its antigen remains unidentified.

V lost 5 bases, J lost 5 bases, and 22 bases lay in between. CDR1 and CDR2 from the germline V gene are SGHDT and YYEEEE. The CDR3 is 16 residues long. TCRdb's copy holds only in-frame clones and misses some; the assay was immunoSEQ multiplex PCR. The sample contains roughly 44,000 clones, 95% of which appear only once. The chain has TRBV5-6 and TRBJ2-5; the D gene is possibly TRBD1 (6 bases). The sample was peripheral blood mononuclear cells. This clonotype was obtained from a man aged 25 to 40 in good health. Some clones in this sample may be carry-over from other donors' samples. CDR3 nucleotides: TGTGCCAGCAGTGATTATCAGGGGTTATCTAGGGAGACCCAGTACTTC. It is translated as CASSDYQGLSRETQYF.